This TCR beta chain derives from a study of blood T cell repertoires in COVID-19. As for the study in general: From the United States, Italy and Spain came samples of acute and convalescent COVID-19. PBMCs, B-cell-depleted T cells, or T cells were the source of the cDNA or gDNA that made up the material.

Clones were sequenced by immunoSEQ multiplex PCR, and TCRdb holds only the in-frame ones, with some missing. The sample contains about 160,000 clones, 80% to 90% of which appear only once. CDR1 LNHDA and CDR2 SQIVND come from the germline V gene (reference sequence). The V end lost 5 bases, the J end lost 1 base, and 5 bases lay between the germline ends. This CDR3 is 12 amino acids long. Enrollment of patients from Seattle took place during active infection, with longitudinal follow-up. The chain links TRBV19 to TRBJ2-5; D remains ambiguous. The clonotype originates from a woman aged 50 to 65 with COVID-19, enrolled during active disease. The material sequenced was peripheral blood. The CDR3 protein is CASSASQETQYF. The CDR3 nucleotides are TGTGCCAGTAGTGCCAGCCAAGAGACCCAGTACTTC.